A single T cell receptor (beta chain) is shown here with its context. Additional DNA sequences in this sample encode the identical CDR3. The length of the CDR3 is 15 residues. Germline loops: CDR1 SGHRS, CDR2 YFSETQ. Trimming left V 2 bases short and J 5 bases short, with 16 bases between. These data come from a study of blood T cell repertoires in COVID-19. Turning to the study itself: Sites in the United States, Italy and Spain provided acute and convalescent COVID-19 samples.

In the study's own analysis: For nucleated cells, counts were estimated from reference gene primer amplification. Using immunoSEQ multiplex PCR, the repertoire was profiled, and TCRdb retains in-frame clones only, with some absent. That table gives V, J and clone size, and the DNA gave D and trimming. This sample has around 180,000 clones, with 70% to 90% found just once. This TCR came from a man aged 40-55 years with active or convalescent COVID-19. The J gene is TRBJ2-5, the V gene TRBV5-1; perhaps TRBD1 as D (5 bases). The sample comprised peripheral blood. The chain's CDR3 is CASSLSGIGGETQYF. CDR3 DNA sequence: TGCGCCAGCAGCTTATCAGGGATTGGTGGTGAGACCCAGTACTTC.